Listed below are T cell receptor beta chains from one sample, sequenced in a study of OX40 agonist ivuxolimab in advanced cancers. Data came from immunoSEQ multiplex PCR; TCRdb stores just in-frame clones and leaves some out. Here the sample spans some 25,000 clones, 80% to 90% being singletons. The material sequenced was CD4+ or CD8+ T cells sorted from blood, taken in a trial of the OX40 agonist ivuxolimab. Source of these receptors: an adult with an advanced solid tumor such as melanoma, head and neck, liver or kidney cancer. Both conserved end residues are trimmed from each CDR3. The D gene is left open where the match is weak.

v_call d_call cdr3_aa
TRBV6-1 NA ASSEFYGQPQQPQH
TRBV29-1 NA SVDPGAGYGYT
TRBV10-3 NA AISEEFPPNEKLF
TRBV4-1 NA ASSQGGMIRTYNEQF
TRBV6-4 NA ASRQNRGAEAF
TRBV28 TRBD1 ASSFEGAWDEQY
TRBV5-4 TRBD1 ASSTGQGIYNEQF
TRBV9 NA ASSVGPVVNSPLH
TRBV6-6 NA ASRRSMNTEAF
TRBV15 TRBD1 ATSKDRGNQPQH
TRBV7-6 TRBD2 ASSDLAGGINEQF
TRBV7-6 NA ASSLGKTIYTGELF
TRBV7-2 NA ASSLGFARKNSPLH
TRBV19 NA ASSLTAGTEAF
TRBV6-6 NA ASSHPGREQF
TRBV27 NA ASSSASYEQY
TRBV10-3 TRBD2 AIPKERGLAGGPVTDEQF
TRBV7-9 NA ASSLGANEQY
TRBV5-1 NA ASSLGSRKGFDEQF
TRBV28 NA ASSLEARREWGNEQF
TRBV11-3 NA ASSSLRDRSNQPQH
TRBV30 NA AWGYGSSNQPQH
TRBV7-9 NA ASSLEGGYT
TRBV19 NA ASSSGYEQY
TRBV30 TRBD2 AWSIGTSGANEQF
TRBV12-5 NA ASGPGQHYEQY
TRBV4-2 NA ASSQGRGNEQF
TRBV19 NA ASSNTGGSEKLF
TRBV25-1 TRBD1 ASSGIRDREFATQY
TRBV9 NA ASSVYSREGRDTEAF
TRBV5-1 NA ASSGGHSGYNEQF
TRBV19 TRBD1 ASRSQGAGYEQY
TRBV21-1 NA ASSKKGISYNEQF
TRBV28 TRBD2 ASRPGTSGLSYEQY
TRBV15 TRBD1 ATSREGQVFYEQY
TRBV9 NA ASSVGGEDYEQY
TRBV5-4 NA ASSFGGPSYEQY
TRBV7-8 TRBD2 ASSPNSGRNEQF
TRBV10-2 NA ASSEYGQSNQPQH
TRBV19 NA ASSIQAGASEAF